The T cell receptor beta chain described here comes from a study of vaccination effects on CD4 cells after COVID-19. Overall study context: BNT162b2 vaccine or mRNA-1273 vaccine was given to participants in two doses. General study points: After vaccination, at late timepoints, clones induced by infection and by vaccine contracted markedly.

A word on this clone: Its antigen remains unknown.

V lost 4 bases and J 2 bases, leaving 15 bases between the germline ends. CDR1 and CDR2 (germline): KGHDR, SFDVKD. The CDR3 has 16 residues. CD4+ T cells specific for antigen were expanded with viral peptide pools by the ViraFEST assay before sequencing. Upon completion of roughly ten days in culture, CD4+ T cells were isolated. The study found no prior SARS-CoV-2 infection in the vaccine recipients, who tested negative for nucleocapsid antibodies. The authors replaced half the medium with IL-2 medium on days 3 and 7. Sequenced by immunoSEQ multiplex PCR; TCRdb stores in-frame clones only, minus some. The sample consists of 25,000 to 35,000 clones, over 70% of them appearing once.

The chain links TRBV24-1 to TRBJ2-3; D may be TRBD1 (5 bases). The sample was CD4+ T cells from PBMCs cultured with SARS-CoV-2 spike peptides, taken before COVID-19 vaccination. The source is a human donor who received a COVID-19 vaccine. The CDR3 is CATSDPAEGATDTQYF. The CDR3 region has the DNA TGTGCCACCAGTGACCCCGCCGAAGGGGCCACAGATACGCAGTATTTT.